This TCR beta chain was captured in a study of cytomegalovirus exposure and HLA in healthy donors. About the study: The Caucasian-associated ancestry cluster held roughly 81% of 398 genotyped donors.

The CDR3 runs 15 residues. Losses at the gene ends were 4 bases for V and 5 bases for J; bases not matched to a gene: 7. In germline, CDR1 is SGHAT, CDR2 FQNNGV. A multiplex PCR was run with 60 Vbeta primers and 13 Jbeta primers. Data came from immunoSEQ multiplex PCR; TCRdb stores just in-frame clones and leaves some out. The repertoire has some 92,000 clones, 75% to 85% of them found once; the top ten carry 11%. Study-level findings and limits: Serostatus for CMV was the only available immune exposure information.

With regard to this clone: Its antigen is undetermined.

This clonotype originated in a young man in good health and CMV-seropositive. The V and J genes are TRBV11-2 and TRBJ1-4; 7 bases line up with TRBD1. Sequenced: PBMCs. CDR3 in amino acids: CASSYSTGRNEKLFF. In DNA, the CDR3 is TGTGCCAGCAGCTACTCGACAGGGCGGAATGAAAAACTGTTTTTT.